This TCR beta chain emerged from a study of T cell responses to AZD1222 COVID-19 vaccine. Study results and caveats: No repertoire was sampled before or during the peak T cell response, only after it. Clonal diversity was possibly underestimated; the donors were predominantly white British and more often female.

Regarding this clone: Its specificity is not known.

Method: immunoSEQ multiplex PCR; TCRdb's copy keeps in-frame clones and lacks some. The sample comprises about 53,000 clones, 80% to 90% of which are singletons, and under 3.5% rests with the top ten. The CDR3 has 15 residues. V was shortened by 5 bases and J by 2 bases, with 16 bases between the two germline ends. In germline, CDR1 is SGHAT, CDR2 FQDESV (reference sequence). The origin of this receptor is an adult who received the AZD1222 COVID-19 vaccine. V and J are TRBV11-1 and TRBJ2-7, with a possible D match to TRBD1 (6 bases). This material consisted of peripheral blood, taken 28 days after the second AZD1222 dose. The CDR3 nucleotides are TGTGCCAGCAGCCCGGAGGACAGAAAACCCTACGAGCAGTACTTC. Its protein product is CASSPEDRKPYEQYF.